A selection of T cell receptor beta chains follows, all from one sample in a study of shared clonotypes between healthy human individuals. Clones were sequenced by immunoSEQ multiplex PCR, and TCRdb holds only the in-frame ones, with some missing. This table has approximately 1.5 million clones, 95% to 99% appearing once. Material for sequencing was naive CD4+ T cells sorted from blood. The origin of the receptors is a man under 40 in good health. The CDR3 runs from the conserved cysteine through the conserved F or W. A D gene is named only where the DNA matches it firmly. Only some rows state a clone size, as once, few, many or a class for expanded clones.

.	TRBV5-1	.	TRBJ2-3	TGCGCCAGCAGCTTGACACGGGACCTAGATACGCAGTATTTT	CASSLTRDLDTQYF
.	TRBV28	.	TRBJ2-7	TGTGCCAGCAGTACCGCTTTTTTTGGGCAGACCTACGAGCAGTACTTC	CASSTAFFGQTYEQYF
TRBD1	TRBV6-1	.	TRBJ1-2	TGTGCCAGCAGCCCGGACAGGGGGCTAAGTGGCTACACCTTC	CASSPDRGLSGYTF
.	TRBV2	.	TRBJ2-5	TGTGCCAGCACCGGGGTTCAAGAGACCCAGTACTTC	CASTGVQETQYF
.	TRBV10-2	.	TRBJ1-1	TGCGCCAGCAGTGAGTCGACGGTCAGGGCCGCTTTCTTT	CASSESTVRAAFF
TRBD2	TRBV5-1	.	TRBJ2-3	TGCGCCAGCAGCCCCAAAGGGACTAGCGGAGGGGGGACAGATACGCAGTATTTT	CASSPKGTSGGGTDTQYF
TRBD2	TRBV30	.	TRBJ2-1	TGTGCCTGGAGGGTACTAGCGGGAGTCCCCAATGAGCAGTTCTTC	CAWRVLAGVPNEQFF
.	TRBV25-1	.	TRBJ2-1	TGTGCCAGCAGTGGATTTCTGGGGGCTTACAATGAGCAGTTCTTC	CASSGFLGAYNEQFF
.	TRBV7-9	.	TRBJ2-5	TGTGCCAGCAGGGACAGGGGGGTTCTAGCGGGACGGGAAGAGACCCAGTACTTC	CASRDRGVLAGREETQYF
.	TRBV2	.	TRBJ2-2	TGTGCCAGCGGCCGGACAGACGGGGAGCTGTTTTTT	CASGRTDGELFF
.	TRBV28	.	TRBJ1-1	TGTGCCAGCAGACCGGGGGCGAGGAAGAATGTTGCTTTCTTT	CASRPGARKNVAFF
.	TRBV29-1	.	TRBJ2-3	TGCAGCGTTGAAGGGCGAAGCACAGATACGCAGTATTTT	CSVEGRSTDTQYF
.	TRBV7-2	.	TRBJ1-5	TGTGCCAGCAGTATCAGGGGTGGCAATCAGCCCCAGCATTTT	CASSIRGGNQPQHF
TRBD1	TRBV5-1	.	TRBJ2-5	TGCGCCAGCATCCGGGACAGGGGAGAGACCCAGTACTTC	CASIRDRGETQYF
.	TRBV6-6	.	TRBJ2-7	TGTGCCAGCCGCGTTGGGGGGACCTACGAGCAGTACTTC	CASRVGGTYEQYF
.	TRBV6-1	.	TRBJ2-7	TGTGCCAGCAGTGCAGGGGTCGAGCAGTACTTC	CASSAGVEQYF
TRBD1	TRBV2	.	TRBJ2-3	TGTGCCAGCAACAGACAGGGGACCTACACAGATACGCAGTATTTT	CASNRQGTYTDTQYF
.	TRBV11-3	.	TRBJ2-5	TGTGCCAGGCCCCCAAGCCCAGGCCGTTACCAAGAGACCCAGTACTTC	CARPPSPGRYQETQYF
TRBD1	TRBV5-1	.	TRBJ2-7	TGCGCCAGCAGTTCTCGGGACAGGGGGCGGAACGAGCAGTACTTC	CASSSRDRGRNEQYF
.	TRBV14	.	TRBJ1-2	TGTGCCAGCAGCGATAGGACAACGAACTATGGCTACACCTTC	CASSDRTTNYGYTF
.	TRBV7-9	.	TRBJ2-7	TGTGCCAGCACCTATAAGGAAGGCGGCATCTCCTACGAGCAGTACTTC	CASTYKEGGISYEQYF
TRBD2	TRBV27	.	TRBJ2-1	TGTGCCAGCAGTGCGATAGCGGGACTCTCCTACAATGAGCAGTTCTTC	CASSAIAGLSYNEQFF
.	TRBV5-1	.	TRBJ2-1	TGCGCCAGCAGTCCTAAAATGAGTGAGCAGTTCTTC	CASSPKMSEQFF
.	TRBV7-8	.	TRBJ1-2	TGTGCCAGCAGCAGGGACTTGAACTATGGCTACACCTTC	CASSRDLNYGYTF
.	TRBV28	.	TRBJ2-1	TGTGCCAGCGTCGGCGGGGCCATCTTCTCCTACAATGAGCAGTTCTTC	CASVGGAIFSYNEQFF
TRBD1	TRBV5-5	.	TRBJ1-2	TGTGCCAGCAGCAAAGGACAGGGCAACTATGGCTACACCTTC	CASSKGQGNYGYTF
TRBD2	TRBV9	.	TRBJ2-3	TGTGCCAGCAGCATAACGGGGGGAGGAGATACGCAGTATTTT	CASSITGGGDTQYF
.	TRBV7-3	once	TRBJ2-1	TGTGCCAGCAGCCCCTCCGGGAATGAGCAGTTCTTC	CASSPSGNEQFF
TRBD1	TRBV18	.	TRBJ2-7	TGTGCCAGCTCACCGGGACAGGGTTACGGCTACGAGCAGTACTTC	CASSPGQGYGYEQYF
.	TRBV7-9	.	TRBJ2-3	TGTGCCAGCAGCCCTCTCGACAGAACGACAGATACGCAGTATTTT	CASSPLDRTTDTQYF
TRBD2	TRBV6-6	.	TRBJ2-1	TGTGCCAGCAGTTTTAGCGGGAAGGGGTCCAATGAGCAGTTCTTC	CASSFSGKGSNEQFF
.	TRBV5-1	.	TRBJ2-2	TGCGCCAGCAGCTCGGAGCCGAACACCGGGGAGCTGTTTTTT	CASSSEPNTGELFF
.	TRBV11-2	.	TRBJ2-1	TGTGCCAGCAGCCGGGTTGGACAGATGTTCAATGAGCAGTTCTTC	CASSRVGQMFNEQFF
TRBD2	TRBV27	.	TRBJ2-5	TGTGCCAGCAAGCTCGCAGGGCGGGGGGAGACCCAGTACTTC	CASKLAGRGETQYF
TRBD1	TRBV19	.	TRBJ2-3	TGTGCCACCCGGGACAGGGGGCATTCGGATACGCAGTATTTT	CATRDRGHSDTQYF
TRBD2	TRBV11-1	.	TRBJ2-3	TGTGCCAGCGGCCTAGCGGGGACTAGCACAGATACGCAGTATTTT	CASGLAGTSTDTQYF
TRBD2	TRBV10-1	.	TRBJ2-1	TGCGCCAGCAGTGATCTAGCGGGAGGGCCCCTTGAGCAGTTCTTC	CASSDLAGGPLEQFF
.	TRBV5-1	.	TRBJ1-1	TGCGCCAGCAGCACGGACAAGAGACAAAATATGAACACTGAAGCTTTCTTT	CASSTDKRQNMNTEAFF
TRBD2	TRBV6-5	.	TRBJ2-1	TGTGCCAGCAGTCCTAGCGGGAGGCTCAATGAGCAGTTCTTC	CASSPSGRLNEQFF
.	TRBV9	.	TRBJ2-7	TGTGCCAGCAGCGTAGCGGACATGTCCTACGAGCAGTACTTC	CASSVADMSYEQYF
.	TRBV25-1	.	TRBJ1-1	TGTGCCAGCAGTGAATTCAAAACGGGGAACACTGAAGCTTTCTTT	CASSEFKTGNTEAFF
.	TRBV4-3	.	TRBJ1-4	TGCGCCAGCAGTTACCGACAGGTTTTTAATGAAAAACTGTTTTTT	CASSYRQVFNEKLFF
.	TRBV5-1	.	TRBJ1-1	TGCGCCAGCAGCTTCCTAGCAATGAACACTGAAGCTTTCTTT	CASSFLAMNTEAFF
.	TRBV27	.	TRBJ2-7	TGTGCCAGCAGTCCCCCGCTAGGGCTAGGGCTCTCCTACGAGCAGTACTTC	CASSPPLGLGLSYEQYF
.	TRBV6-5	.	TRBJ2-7	TGTGCCAGCAGCCCCGGTGACAGGTACGAGCAGTACTTC	CASSPGDRYEQYF
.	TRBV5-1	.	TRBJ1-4	TGCGCCAGCAGCTTGGAGGGGGTGAATGAAAAACTGTTTTTT	CASSLEGVNEKLFF
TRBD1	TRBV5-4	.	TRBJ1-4	TGTGCCAGCAGCTCGGGAGGGGGGACAGGGCTTAATGAAAAACTGTTTTTT	CASSSGGGTGLNEKLFF
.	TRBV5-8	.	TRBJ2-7	TGTGCCAGCAGCTTGCTCGGGAGTTACGAGCAGTACTTC	CASSLLGSYEQYF